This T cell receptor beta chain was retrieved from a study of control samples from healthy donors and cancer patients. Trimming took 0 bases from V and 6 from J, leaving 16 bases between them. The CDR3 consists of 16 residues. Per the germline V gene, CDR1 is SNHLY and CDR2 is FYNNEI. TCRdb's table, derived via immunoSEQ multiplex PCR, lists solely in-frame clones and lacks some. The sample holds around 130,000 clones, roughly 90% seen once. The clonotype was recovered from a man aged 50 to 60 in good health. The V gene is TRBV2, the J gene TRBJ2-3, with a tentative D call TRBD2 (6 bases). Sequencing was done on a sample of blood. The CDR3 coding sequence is TGTGCCAGCAGTGAAGCGTGGACTGGAGGAGGGGATACGCAGTATTTT. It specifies CASSEAWTGGGDTQYF.